Only one count was recorded for the clone carrying this T cell receptor (beta chain). Its antigen is as yet unknown. CDR3 length: 15 residues. In germline, CDR1 is SGHNT, CDR2 YYREEE (reference sequence). After removal of 1 base from V and 9 bases from J, the junction contained 9 bases not matched to a gene. The record originates from a study of T cell responses to AZD1222 COVID-19 vaccine. Study conclusions and caveats: Donors were largely white British and mainly female; clonal diversity was possibly underestimated. In all cases, repertoires were sampled only after the peak T cell response. Just a handful of AZD1222 recipients were seropositive at baseline.

Profiling relied on immunoSEQ multiplex PCR, and the TCRdb table lists in-frame clones only, not all of them. The repertoire consists of 40,000 to 55,000 clones, with 80% to 90% occurring once and the leading ten covering approximately 6.5%. Material: peripheral blood, obtained 28 days after the second AZD1222 dose. The genes are TRBV5-4 and TRBJ2-1; 8 positions agree with TRBD2. The TCR was taken from an adult who received the AZD1222 COVID-19 vaccine. CDR3 amino acids: CASSLFSGTLSEQFF. CDR3 nucleotides: TGTGCCAGCAGCTTGTTTAGCGGGACTCTCTCTGAGCAGTTCTTC.